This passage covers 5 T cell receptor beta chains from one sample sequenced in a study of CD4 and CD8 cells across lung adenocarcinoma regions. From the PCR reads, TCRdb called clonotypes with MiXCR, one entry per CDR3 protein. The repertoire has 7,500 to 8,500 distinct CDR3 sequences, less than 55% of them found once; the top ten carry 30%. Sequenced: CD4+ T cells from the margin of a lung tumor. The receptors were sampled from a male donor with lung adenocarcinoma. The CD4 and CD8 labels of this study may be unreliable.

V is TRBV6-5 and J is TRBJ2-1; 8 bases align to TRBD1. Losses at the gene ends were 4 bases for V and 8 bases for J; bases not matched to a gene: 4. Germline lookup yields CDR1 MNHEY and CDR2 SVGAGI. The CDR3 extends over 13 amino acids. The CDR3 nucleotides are TGTGCCAGCAGTTGGACAGGGAACGATGAGCAGTTCTTC. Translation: CASSWTGNDEQFF.

The CDR3 reads CASSPGTGTGELFF. The CDR3 region has the DNA TGTGCCAGCAGCCCTGGCACCGGGACCGGGGAGCTGTTTTTT. The chain employs TRBV9 and TRBJ2-2; D remains ambiguous. CDR1 and CDR2 (germline): SGDLS, YYNGEE. The CDR3 extends over 14 amino acids. Trimming cost V 4 bases and J 5 bases, with 12 bases left between them. Full variable domain (outside the CDR3, taken from reference TRBV9 and TRBJ2-2): DSGVTQTPKHLITATGQRVTLRCSPRSGDLSVYWYQQSLDQGLQFLIQYYNGEERAKGNILERFSAQQFPDLHSELNLSSLELGDSALYFCASSPGTGTGELFFGEGSRLTVL.

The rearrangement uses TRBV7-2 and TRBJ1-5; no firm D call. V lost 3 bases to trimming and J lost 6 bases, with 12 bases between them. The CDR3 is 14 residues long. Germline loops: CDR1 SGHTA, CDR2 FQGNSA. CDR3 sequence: CASSFNEGSQPQHF. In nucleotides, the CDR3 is TGTGCCAGCAGCTTTAATGAAGGGAGTCAGCCCCAGCATTTT.

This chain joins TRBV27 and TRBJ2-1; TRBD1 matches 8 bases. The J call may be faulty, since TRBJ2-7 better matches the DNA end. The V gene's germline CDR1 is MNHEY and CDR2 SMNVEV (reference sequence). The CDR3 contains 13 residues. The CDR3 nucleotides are TGTGCCAGCACGGGACAGGTGTCCAACGAGCAGTACTTC. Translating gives CASTGQVSNEQYF.

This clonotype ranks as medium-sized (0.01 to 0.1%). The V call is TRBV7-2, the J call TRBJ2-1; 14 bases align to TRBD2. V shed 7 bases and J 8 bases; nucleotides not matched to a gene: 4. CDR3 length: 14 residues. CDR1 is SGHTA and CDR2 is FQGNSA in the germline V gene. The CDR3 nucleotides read TGTGCCAGCACTTGGACTAGCGGGAGGTATGAGCAGTTCTTC. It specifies CASTWTSGRYEQFF.